The rows below give T cell receptor beta chains drawn from one sample of a study of Tregs in tolerant kidney transplant recipients. Assay: immunoSEQ multiplex PCR; the TCRdb copy retains only in-frame clones and omits some. Among more than 90,000 clones, 93% were seen once, and the ten largest hold more than 1.5%. This material consisted of CD4+ T cells from blood (PBMCs), taken 12 months after the transplant. The receptors stem from a human patient who received a combined kidney and bone marrow transplant. Some T cells may be transferred from the graft donor. The CDR3 runs from the conserved cysteine through the conserved F or W. Fields, in order: clone size, J gene, D gene, CDR3 length, V gene, CDR3 protein, CDR3 DNA. The D gene is left open where the match is weak. Clone size is shown for a subset of rows, as once, few, many or a class of expanded clone.

NA TRBJ2-1 TRBD2 14 TRBV30 CAWSVGLAGGVQFF TGTGCCTGGAGTGTAGGACTAGCGGGAGGAGTTCAGTTCTTC
few TRBJ2-1 TRBD2 15 TRBV7-2 CASSRSGSDYNEQFF TGTGCCAGCAGCCGAAGCGGGAGCGACTACAATGAGCAGTTCTTC
NA TRBJ1-1 TRBD1 13 TRBV2 CASSRTGSLEAFF TGTGCCAGCAGTAGGACAGGCAGCCTTGAAGCTTTCTTT
NA TRBJ1-4 TRBD1 13 TRBV10-3 CAINRGKHEKLFF TGTGCCATCAACAGGGGCAAGCATGAAAAACTGTTTTTT
NA TRBJ1-2 NA 14 TRBV2 CASSAYSMNYGYTF TGTGCCAGCAGTGCATACAGTATGAACTATGGCTACACCTTC
few TRBJ2-1 TRBD2 18 TRBV4-3 CASSQDLGGGPSYNEQFF TGCGCCAGCAGCCAAGATCTGGGCGGGGGGCCTTCCTACAATGAGCAGTTCTTC
once TRBJ2-4 NA 15 TRBV6-5 CASSPAGISKNIQYF TGTGCCAGCAGTCCAGCGGGTATTTCCAAAAACATTCAGTACTTC
few TRBJ1-1 TRBD1 16 TRBV7-9 CASSLGRTGLNTEAFF TGTGCCAGCAGCTTAGGAAGGACAGGGCTGAACACTGAAGCTTTCTTT
few TRBJ2-7 NA 14 TRBV5-1 CASSLERDIYEQYF TGCGCCAGCAGCTTGGAAAGGGACATCTACGAGCAGTACTTC
NA TRBJ1-1 NA 13 TRBV7-9 CASSLVSRAEAFF TGTGCCAGCAGCTTAGTGAGCAGGGCTGAAGCTTTCTTT
NA TRBJ2-3 NA 17 TRBV4-2 CASSQDIGTSRTDTQYF TGTGCCAGCAGCCAAGATATAGGGACTTCACGCACAGATACGCAGTATTTT
NA TRBJ2-7 NA 13 TRBV25-1 CASSGLPPYEQYF TGTGCCAGCAGTGGTCTTCCTCCCTACGAGCAGTACTTC
NA TRBJ2-5 NA 15 TRBV18 CASSPLVHQAETQYF TGTGCCAGCTCACCACTCGTCCATCAGGCAGAGACCCAGTACTTC
NA TRBJ1-2 NA 13 TRBV15 CATNWDTQGGYTF TGTGCCACCAATTGGGACACACAGGGTGGCTACACCTTC
NA TRBJ2-7 TRBD2 15 TRBV7-6 CASSLGLAGTYEQYF TGTGCCAGCAGCCTAGGACTAGCGGGGACCTACGAGCAGTACTTC
NA TRBJ1-3 NA 15 TRBV15 CATSTGLPVGNTIYF TGTGCCACCAGCACCGGTCTCCCGGTCGGAAACACCATATATTTT
NA TRBJ2-3 TRBD1 13 TRBV10-3 CANGGQGEDTQYF TGTGCCAACGGCGGACAGGGGGAAGATACGCAGTATTTT